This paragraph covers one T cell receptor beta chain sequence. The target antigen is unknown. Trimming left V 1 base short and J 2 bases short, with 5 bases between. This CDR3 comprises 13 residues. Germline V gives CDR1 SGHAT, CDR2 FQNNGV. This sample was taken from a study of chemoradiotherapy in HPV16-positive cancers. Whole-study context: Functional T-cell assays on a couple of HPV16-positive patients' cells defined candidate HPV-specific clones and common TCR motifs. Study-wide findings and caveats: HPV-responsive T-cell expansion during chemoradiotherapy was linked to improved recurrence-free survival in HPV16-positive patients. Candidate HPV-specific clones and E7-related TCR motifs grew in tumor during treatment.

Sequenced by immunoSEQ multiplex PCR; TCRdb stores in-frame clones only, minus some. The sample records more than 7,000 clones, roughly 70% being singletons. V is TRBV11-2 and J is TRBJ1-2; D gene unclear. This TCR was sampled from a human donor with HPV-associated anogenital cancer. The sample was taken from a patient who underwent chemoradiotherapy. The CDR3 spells CASSLVVNYGYTF. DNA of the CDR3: TGTGCCAGCAGCTTAGTAGTGAACTATGGCTACACCTTC. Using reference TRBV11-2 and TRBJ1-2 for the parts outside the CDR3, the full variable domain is EAGVAQSPRYKIIEKRQSVAFWCNPISGHATLYWYQQILGQGPKLLIQFQNNGVVDDSQLPKDRFSAERLKGVDSTLKIQPAKLEDSAVYLCASSLVVNYGYTFGSGTRLTVV.